Presented here are 17 T cell receptor beta chains from one specimen sequenced in a study of blood T cell repertoires in COVID-19. Sequencing was performed with immunoSEQ multiplex PCR; in TCRdb, only in-frame clones are kept and a portion is missing. This table holds roughly 230,000 clones, about 91% found once. The sequenced sample was peripheral blood. The receptors shown here come from a woman aged 35 to 49 who had recovered from COVID-19.

This clone was observed a few times. The V call is TRBV21-1, the J call TRBJ2-5; the tabulated D call, TRBD1, remains unverified against the DNA. TRBV21-1 is shown as a pseudogene. The CDR3 is made up of 15 amino acids. The CDR3 protein is CASSKDSPGRETQYF. The CDR3, as DNA: TGTGCCAGCAGCAAAGACTCTCCAGGGCGGGAGACCCAGTACTTC.

V and J are TRBV7-9 and TRBJ1-5, with a possible D match to TRBD1 (5 bases). V was trimmed by 1 base and J by 8 bases, leaving 15 bases between them. This CDR3 contains 15 residues. Per the germline V gene, CDR1 is SEHNR and CDR2 is FQNEAQ (reference sequence). CDR3 DNA sequence: TGTGCCAGCAGCTTAGGGCTCGGGGGGGTAGAGCCCCAGCATTTT. Translating it yields CASSLGLGGVEPQHF.

V is TRBV2 and J is TRBJ1-5; D remains ambiguous. The ends were cut back, 1 base at V and 7 bases at J, with 11 bases in the middle. This CDR3 region has 14 residues. Germline V CDR1 and CDR2: SNHLY, FYNNEI. CDR3 DNA sequence: TGTGCCAGCAGTGAAGGGGGAGGTGGCCAGCCCCAGCATTTT. Its translation: CASSEGGGGQPQHF.

The chain employs TRBV3-1 (or the pseudogene TRBV3-2) and TRBJ2-1; tentative D call: TRBD1 (7 bases). CDR3 length: 15 residues. V was clipped by 2 bases and J by 10 bases, with 18 bases between them. Germline CDR1 LGHDT, CDR2 YNNKEL (reference sequence). The CDR3 loop reads CASSQPQGGLDEQFF. As DNA, the CDR3 is TGTGCCAGCAGCCAACCCCAGGGGGGACTGGACGAGCAGTTCTTC.

This chain links TRBV11-2 with TRBJ1-3, with 7 bases matching TRBD1. V gave up 3 bases and J gave up 2 bases; unmatched junction bases: 7. The CDR3 totals 16 residues. Germline CDR1 and CDR2: SGHAT and FQNNGV. The CDR3 DNA reads TGTGCCAGCAGCTTTGGGGGACAGAACACTGGAAACACCATATATTTT. The encoded protein is CASSFGGQNTGNTIYF.

The rearrangement joins TRBV12-3 or TRBV12-4 to TRBJ1-2; TRBD1 is a possible D gene (6 bases). Trimming left V 8 bases short and J 0 bases short, with 7 bases between. The CDR3 has 12 amino acids. CDR3 residues: CASGQSNYGYTF. In DNA, the CDR3 is TGTGCCAGCGGACAGTCTAACTATGGCTACACCTTC.

The chain is built from TRBV6-1 and TRBJ2-5; 11 bases map to TRBD1. Germline CDR1 and CDR2: MNHNS and SASEGT. The V segment lost 3 bases and the J segment 7 bases; nucleotides outside the gene matches: 13. CDR3 size: 17 residues. Here the CDR3 reads CASSDYPGQGDRGTQYF. The CDR3 bases are TGTGCCAGCAGTGACTACCCGGGACAGGGGGATCGGGGGACCCAGTACTTC.

The chain employs TRBV5-6 and TRBJ1-2, with a weak D call TRBD1 (6 bases). V lost 4 bases, J lost 4 bases, and 14 bases lay in between. Germline CDR1 is SGHDT and CDR2 is YYEEEE. The CDR3 totals 14 residues. The CDR3 bases are TGTGCCAGCAGCCTCGGGGGGGGCAGCTATGGCTACACCTTC. Translation: CASSLGGGSYGYTF.

The chain combines TRBV6-4 with TRBJ2-3, with TRBD2 matching over 9 bases. Germline V lookup: CDR1 MRHNA, CDR2 SNTAGT. The CDR3 is 14 amino acids. V was pared by 3 bases and J by 4 bases, with 2 bases of the junction left unmatched. The CDR3 loop is CASSEGGGADTQYF. The CDR3 DNA reads as TGTGCCAGCAGTGAAGGCGGGGGGGCAGATACGCAGTATTTT.

The V gene is TRBV9, the J gene TRBJ2-2, with a possible D match to TRBD2 (5 bases). Per germline, CDR1 SGDLS and CDR2 YYNGEE. With 0 bases removed from V and 5 bases from J, the gap between germline ends came to 20 bases. This CDR3 has 18 amino acids. The CDR3 sequence is CASSVVPLRDTGTGELFF. In nucleotides, the CDR3 is TGTGCCAGCAGCGTAGTCCCCCTTCGTGATACGGGGACCGGGGAGCTGTTTTTT. Combining the CDR3 with reference TRBV9 and TRBJ2-2 gives the whole variable domain DSGVTQTPKHLITATGQRVTLRCSPRSGDLSVYWYQQSLDQGLQFLIQYYNGEERAKGNILERFSAQQFPDLHSELNLSSLELGDSALYFCASSVVPLRDTGTGELFFGEGSRLTVL.

The chain recombines TRBV6-5 with TRBJ1-5; 8 bases are shared with TRBD1. V lost 6 bases to trimming and J lost 6 bases; unmatched junction nucleotides: 4. In germline, CDR1 is MNHEY, CDR2 SVGAGI. The CDR3 is made up of 13 amino acids. The CDR3 bases are TGTGCCAGCAGGACAGGGGATCGTCAGCCCCAGCATTTT. It translates to CASRTGDRQPQHF.

The CDR3 region is CAWSTGTGYGYTF. CDR3 DNA sequence: TGTGCCTGGAGTACCGGGACAGGCTATGGCTACACCTTC. The genes are TRBV30 and TRBJ1-2; 8 bases are shared with TRBD1. Per germline, CDR1 GTSNPN and CDR2 SVGIG (reference sequence). V lost 2 bases, J lost 4 bases, and 3 bases stayed unmatched. The CDR3 loop spans 13 amino acids.

Ten or more counts support this clone. The chain uses TRBV11-2 and TRBJ1-1; D unclear. CDR3 length: 16 residues. Germline V lookup: CDR1 SGHAT, CDR2 FQNNGV. The V gene lost 2 bases and the J gene lost 3 bases, with 16 bases spanning the gap. The CDR3 DNA is TGTGCCAGCAGCTTACGGATGGGAGTTAGGGACACTGAAGCTTTCTTT. It is translated as CASSLRMGVRDTEAFF.

The rearrangement joins TRBV19 to TRBJ2-1; 7 bases match TRBD1. The CDR3 sequence is 16 residues long. Germline V lookup: CDR1 LNHDA, CDR2 SQIVND (reference sequence). Unmatched junction bases numbered 15, after V lost 4 bases and J lost 9 bases. The chain's CDR3 is CASSTSGTAFMGEQFF. The CDR3 DNA reads as TGTGCCAGTAGTACTTCCGGGACAGCTTTTATGGGTGAGCAGTTCTTC. Drawing the rest from reference TRBV19 and TRBJ2-1, the complete variable domain is DGGITQSPKYLFRKEGQNVTLSCEQNLNHDAMYWYRQDPGQGLRLIYYSQIVNDFQKGDIAEGYSVSREKKESFPLTVTSAQKNPTAFYLCASSTSGTAFMGEQFFGPGTRLTVL.

The chain uses TRBV6-5 and TRBJ1-2; TRBD1 matches at 11 bases. Germline assignment: CDR1 MNHEY and CDR2 SVGAGI. V was pared by 10 bases and J by 3 bases, with 10 bases of the junction left unmatched. The CDR3 extends over 15 amino acids. The CDR3 loop reads CAILSPGQGDYGYTF. Written as DNA, the CDR3 is TGTGCCATTCTCAGCCCGGGACAGGGGGACTATGGCTACACCTTC.

The chain joins TRBV27 to TRBJ1-1; D unclear. Germline CDR1 MNHEY, CDR2 SMNVEV (reference sequence). V lost 2 bases and J 5 bases, leaving 9 bases between the germline ends. The CDR3 spans 13 residues. In nucleotides, the CDR3 is TGTGCCAGCAGTTTAAGGTTGAGGACTGAAGCTTTCTTT. Protein sequence: CASSLRLRTEAFF.

The chain carries TRBV10-3 and TRBJ2-1; no firm D call. This CDR3 contains 14 residues. Germline V gene lookup returns CDR1 ENHRY and CDR2 SYGVKD. V was trimmed by 5 bases and J by 6 bases, leaving 14 bases between them. CDR3 sequence: CAISKSEEANEQFF. CDR3 in DNA: TGTGCCATCAGTAAATCCGAAGAGGCCAATGAGCAGTTCTTC.